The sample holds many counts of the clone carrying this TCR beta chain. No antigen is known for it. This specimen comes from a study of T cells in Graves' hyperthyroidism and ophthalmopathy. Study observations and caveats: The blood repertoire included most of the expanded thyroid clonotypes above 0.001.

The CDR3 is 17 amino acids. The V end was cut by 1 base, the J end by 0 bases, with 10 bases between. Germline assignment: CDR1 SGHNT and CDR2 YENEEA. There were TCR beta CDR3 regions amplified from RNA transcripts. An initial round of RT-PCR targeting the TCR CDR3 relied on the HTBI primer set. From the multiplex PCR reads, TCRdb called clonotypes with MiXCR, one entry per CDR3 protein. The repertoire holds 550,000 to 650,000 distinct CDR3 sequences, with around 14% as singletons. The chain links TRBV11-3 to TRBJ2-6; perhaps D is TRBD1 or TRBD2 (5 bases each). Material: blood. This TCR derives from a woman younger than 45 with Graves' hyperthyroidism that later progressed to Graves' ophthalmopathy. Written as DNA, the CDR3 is TGTGCCAGCAGCTTAGGGGACGGATACTCTGGGGCCAACGTCCTGACTTTC. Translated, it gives CASSLGDGYSGANVLTF.